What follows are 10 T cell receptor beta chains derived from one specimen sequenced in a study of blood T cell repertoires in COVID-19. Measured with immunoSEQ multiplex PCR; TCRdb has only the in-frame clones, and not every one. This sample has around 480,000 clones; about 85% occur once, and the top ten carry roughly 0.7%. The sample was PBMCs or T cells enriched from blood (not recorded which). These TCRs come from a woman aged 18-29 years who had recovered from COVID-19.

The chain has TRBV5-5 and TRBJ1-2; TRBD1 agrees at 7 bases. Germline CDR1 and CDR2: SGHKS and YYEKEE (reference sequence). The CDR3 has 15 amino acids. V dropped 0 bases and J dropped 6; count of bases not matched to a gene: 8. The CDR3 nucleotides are TGTGCCAGCAGCTTGGAAGGGGGCAGGGCGGATGGCTACACCTTC. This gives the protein CASSLEGGRADGYTF.

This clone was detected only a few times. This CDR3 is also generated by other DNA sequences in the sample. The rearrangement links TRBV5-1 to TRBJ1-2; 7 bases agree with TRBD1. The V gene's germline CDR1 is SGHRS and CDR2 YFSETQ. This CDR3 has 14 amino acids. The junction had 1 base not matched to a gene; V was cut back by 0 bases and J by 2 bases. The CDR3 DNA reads TGCGCCAGCAGCTTGGGACAGGGCAACTATGGCTACACCTTC. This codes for CASSLGQGNYGYTF. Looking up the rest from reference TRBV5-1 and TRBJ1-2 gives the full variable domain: KAGVTQTPRYLIKTRGQQVTLSCSPISGHRSVSWYQQTPGQGLQFLFEYFSETQRNKGNFPGRFSGRQFSNSRSEMNVSTLELGDSALYLCASSLGQGNYGYTFGSGTRLTVV.

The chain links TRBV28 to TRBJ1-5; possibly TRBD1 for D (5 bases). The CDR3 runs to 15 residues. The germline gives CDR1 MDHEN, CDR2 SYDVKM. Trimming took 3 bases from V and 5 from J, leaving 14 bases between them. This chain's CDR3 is CASSFRLGEDQPQHF. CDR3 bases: TGTGCCAGCAGTTTTAGGTTAGGGGAAGATCAGCCCCAGCATTTT.

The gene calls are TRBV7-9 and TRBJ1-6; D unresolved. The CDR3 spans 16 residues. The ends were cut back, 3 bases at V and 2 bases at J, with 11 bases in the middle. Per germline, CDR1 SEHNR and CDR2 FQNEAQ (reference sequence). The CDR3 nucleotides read TGTGCCAGCAGCTTTGAGCGGGAGGCCTATAATTCACCCCTCCACTTT. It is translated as CASSFEREAYNSPLHF.

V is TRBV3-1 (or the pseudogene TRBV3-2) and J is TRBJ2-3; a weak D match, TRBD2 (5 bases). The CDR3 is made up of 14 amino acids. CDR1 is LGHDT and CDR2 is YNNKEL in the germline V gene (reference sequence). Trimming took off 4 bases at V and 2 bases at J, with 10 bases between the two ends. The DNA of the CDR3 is TGTGCCAGCAGCCTCACTAGTCACACAGATACGCAGTATTTT. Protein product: CASSLTSHTDTQYF.

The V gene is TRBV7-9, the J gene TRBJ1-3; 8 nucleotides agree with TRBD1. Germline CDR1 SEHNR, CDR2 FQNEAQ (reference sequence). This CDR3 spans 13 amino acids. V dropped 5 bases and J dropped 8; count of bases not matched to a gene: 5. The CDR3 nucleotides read TGTGCCAGCAGCCCCAGGGGGCGGGACACCATATATTTT. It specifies CASSPRGRDTIYF.

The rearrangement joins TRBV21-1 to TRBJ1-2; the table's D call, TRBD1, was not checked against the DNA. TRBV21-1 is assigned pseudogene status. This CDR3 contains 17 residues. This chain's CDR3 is CASSKAAGTGGTSGYTF. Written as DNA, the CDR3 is TGTGCCAGCAGCAAAGCGGCCGGGACAGGGGGGACTAGTGGCTACACCTTC.

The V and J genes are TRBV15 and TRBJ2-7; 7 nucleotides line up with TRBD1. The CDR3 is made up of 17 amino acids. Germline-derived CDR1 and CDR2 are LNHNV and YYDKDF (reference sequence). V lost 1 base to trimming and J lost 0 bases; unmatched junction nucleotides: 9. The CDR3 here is CATSRAQNRGNSYEQYF. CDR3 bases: TGTGCCACCAGCAGAGCCCAGAACAGGGGAAACTCCTACGAGCAGTACTTC. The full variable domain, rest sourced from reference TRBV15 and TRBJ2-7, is DAMVIQNPRYQVTQFGKPVTLSCSQTLNHNVMYWYQQKSSQAPKLLFHYYDKDFNNEADTPDNFQSRRPNTSFCFLDIRSPGLGDTAMYLCATSRAQNRGNSYEQYFGPGTRLTVT.

The CDR3 spells CASSPTAVNEKLFF. The CDR3 DNA reads as TGTGCCAGCAGCCCGACAGCCGTTAATGAAAAACTGTTTTTT. The V call is TRBV6-5, the J call TRBJ1-4; possibly TRBD1 for D (5 bases). The CDR3 runs to 14 residues. Germline-derived CDR1 and CDR2 are MNHEY and SVGAGI. The V and J ends lost 6 bases and 4 bases respectively, with 12 bases between them.

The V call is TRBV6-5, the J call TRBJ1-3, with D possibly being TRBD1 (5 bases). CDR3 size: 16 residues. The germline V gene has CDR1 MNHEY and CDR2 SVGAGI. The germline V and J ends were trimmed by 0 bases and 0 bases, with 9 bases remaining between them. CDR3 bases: TGTGCCAGCAGTTACTCAGGGGATGACTCTGGAAACACCATATATTTT. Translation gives CASSYSGDDSGNTIYF.